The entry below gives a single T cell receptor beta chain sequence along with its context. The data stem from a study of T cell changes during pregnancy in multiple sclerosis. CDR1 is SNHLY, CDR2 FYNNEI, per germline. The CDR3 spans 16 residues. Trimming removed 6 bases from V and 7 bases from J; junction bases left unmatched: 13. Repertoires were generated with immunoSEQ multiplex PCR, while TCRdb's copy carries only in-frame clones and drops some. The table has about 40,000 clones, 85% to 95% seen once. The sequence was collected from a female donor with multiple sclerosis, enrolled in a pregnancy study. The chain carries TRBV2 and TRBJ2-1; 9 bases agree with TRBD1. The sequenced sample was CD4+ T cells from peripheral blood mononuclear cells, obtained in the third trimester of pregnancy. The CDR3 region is CASSQNPGQGVNEQFF. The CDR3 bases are TGTGCCAGCAGCCAGAACCCGGGACAGGGTGTGAATGAGCAGTTCTTC. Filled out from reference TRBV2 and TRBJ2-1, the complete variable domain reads EPEVTQTPSHQVTQMGQEVILRCVPISNHLYFYWYRQILGQKVEFLVSFYNNEISEKSEIFDDQFSVERPDGSNFTLKIRSTKLEDSAMYFCASSQNPGQGVNEQFFGPGTRLTVL.